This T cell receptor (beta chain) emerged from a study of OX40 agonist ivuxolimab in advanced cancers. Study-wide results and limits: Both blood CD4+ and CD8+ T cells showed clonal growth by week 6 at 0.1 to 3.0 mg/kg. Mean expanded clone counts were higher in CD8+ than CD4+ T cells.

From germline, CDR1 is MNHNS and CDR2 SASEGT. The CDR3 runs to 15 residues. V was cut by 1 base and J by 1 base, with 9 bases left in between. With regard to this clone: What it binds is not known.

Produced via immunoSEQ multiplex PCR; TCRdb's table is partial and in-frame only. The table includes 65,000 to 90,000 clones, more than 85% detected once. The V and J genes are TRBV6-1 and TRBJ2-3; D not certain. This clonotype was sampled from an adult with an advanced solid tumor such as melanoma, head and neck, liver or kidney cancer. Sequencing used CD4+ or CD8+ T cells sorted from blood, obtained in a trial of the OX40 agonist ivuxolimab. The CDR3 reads CASSEGMVGTDTQYF. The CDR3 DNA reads TGTGCCAGCAGTGAAGGGATGGTGGGCACAGATACGCAGTATTTT.